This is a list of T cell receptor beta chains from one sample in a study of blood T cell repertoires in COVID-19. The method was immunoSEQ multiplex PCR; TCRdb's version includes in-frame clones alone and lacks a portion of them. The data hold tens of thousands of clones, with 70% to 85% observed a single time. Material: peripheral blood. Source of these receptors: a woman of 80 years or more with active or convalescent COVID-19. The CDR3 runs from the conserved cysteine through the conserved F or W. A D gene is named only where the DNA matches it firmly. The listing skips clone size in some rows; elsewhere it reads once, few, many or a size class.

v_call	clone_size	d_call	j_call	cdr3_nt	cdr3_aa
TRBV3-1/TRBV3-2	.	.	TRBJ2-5	TGTGCCAGCAGCCAAGGAACTGAAGAGACCCAGTACTTC	CASSQGTEETQYF
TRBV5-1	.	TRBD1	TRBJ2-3	TGCGCCAGCAGCTCACAACCGGGACAGGGTATGGATACGCAGTATTTT	CASSSQPGQGMDTQYF
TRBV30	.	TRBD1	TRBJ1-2	TGTGCCTGGGGGCAGGGGGCAGGGGGCTACACCTTC	CAWGQGAGGYTF
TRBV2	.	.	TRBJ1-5	TGTGCCAGCAGTAAGGAACAGGGAAGTTTTCAGCCCCAGCATTTT	CASSKEQGSFQPQHF
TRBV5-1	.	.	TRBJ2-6	TGCGCCAGCAGCTTACCCCTAGGACAGTCCCACCCTGGGGCCAACGTCCTGACTTTC	CASSLPLGQSHPGANVLTF
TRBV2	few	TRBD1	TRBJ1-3	TGTGCCAGCAGACCGTCCCGGGACAGGGACACCATATATTTT	CASRPSRDRDTIYF
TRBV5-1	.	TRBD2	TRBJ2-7	TGCGCCAGCAGCCCAAGGACTAGTCTCTCCCCCGAGCAGTACTTC	CASSPRTSLSPEQYF
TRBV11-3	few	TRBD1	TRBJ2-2	TGTGCCAGCAGCCCAGGACAGGGACCAAACGCGAACACCGGGGAGCTGTTTTTT	CASSPGQGPNANTGELFF
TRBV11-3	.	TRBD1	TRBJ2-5	TGTGCCAGCAGCTCACCGGGACAGCAAGAGACCCAGTACTTC	CASSSPGQQETQYF
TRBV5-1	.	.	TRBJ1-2	TGCGCCAGCAGCTTGGAACAGGCGGCTCATGGCTACACCTTC	CASSLEQAAHGYTF
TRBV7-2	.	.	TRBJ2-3	TGTGCCAGCAGCTTAGGACCGACCGGGGGCACAGATACGCAGTATTTT	CASSLGPTGGTDTQYF
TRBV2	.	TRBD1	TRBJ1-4	TGTGCCAGCAGCGTCGGACAGGGGACCGAAAAACTGTTTTTT	CASSVGQGTEKLFF
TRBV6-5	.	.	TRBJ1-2	TGTGCCAGCAGGAGGGACTTCTCCTATGGCTACACCTTC	CASRRDFSYGYTF
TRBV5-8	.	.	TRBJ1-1	TGTGCCAGCAGCTTGACAGGGTCGAAAACTGAAGCTTTCTTT	CASSLTGSKTEAFF
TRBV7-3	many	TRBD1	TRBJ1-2	TGTGCCAGCAGCTCAGATGGGACAGCCGGAAAGGGCTACACCTTC	CASSSDGTAGKGYTF
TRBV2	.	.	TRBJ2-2	TGTGCCAGCAGCGAGGACACCGGGGAGCTGTTTTTT	CASSEDTGELFF
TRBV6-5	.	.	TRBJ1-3	TGTGCCAGCAGACGAGGTTCTCCCGGTAACATATATTTT	CASRRGSPGNIYF
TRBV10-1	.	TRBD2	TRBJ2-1	TGCGCCAGCAGTGAAACGGGACTAGCGGAGTACAATGAGCAGTTCTTC	CASSETGLAEYNEQFF
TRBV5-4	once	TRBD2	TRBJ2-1	TGTGCCAGCAGCCTGGAACCATCTAGCGGGGGGGCCAGGAATGAGCAGTTCTTC	CASSLEPSSGGARNEQFF